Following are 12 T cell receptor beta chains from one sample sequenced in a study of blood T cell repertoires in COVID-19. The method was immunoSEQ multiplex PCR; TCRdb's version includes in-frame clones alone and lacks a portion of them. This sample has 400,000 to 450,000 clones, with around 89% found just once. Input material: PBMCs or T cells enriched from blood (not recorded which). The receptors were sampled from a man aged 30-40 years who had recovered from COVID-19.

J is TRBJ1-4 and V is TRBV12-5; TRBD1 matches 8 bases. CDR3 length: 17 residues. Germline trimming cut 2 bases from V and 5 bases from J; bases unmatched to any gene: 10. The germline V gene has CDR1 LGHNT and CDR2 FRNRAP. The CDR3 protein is CASGLNPKDRVNEKLFF. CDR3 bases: TGTGCTAGTGGTTTGAATCCAAAGGACAGGGTCAATGAAAAACTGTTTTTT.

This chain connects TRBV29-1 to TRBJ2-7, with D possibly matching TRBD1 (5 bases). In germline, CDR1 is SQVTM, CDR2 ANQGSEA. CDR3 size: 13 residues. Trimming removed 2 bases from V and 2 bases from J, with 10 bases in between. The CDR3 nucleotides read TGCAGCGTTGAAACGGACACAACCTACGAGCAGTACTTC. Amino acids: CSVETDTTYEQYF.

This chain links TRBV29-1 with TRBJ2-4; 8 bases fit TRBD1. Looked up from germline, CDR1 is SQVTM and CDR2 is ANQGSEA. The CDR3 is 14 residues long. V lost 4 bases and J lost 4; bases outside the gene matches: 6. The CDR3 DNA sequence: TGCAGCGTTGGGGATGGGACAGGTAAAAACATTCAGTACTTC. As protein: CSVGDGTGKNIQYF.

Here the CDR3 reads CASSRQQPETQYF. The DNA for the CDR3 is TGTGCCAGTAGCCGACAACAACCAGAGACCCAGTACTTC. This chain uses TRBV19 with TRBJ2-5; D is undetermined. Germline assignment: CDR1 LNHDA and CDR2 SQIVND (reference sequence). This CDR3 is built from 13 residues. Trimming took off 6 bases at V and 4 bases at J, with 12 bases between the two ends.

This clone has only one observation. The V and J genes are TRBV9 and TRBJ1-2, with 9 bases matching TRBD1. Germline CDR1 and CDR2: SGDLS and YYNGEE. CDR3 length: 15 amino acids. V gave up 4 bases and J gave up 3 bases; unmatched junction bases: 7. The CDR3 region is CASSPGQGPYYGYTF. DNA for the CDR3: TGTGCCAGCAGCCCAGGACAGGGGCCGTACTATGGCTACACCTTC.

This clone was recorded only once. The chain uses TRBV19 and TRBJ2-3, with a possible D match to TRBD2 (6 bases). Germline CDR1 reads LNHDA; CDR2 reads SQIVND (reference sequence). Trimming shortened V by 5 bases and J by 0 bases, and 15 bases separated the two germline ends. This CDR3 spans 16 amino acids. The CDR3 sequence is CASSRGLGGSTDTQYF. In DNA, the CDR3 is TGTGCCAGTAGTCGAGGGCTGGGGGGAAGCACAGATACGCAGTATTTT.

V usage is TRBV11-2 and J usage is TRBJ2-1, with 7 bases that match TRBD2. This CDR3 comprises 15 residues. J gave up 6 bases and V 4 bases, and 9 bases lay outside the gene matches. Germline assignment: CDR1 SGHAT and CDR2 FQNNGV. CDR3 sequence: CASSSPRGSSNEQFF. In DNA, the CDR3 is TGTGCCAGCAGCTCGCCGCGCGGGAGCTCCAATGAGCAGTTCTTC. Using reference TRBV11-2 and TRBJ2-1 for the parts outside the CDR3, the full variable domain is EAGVAQSPRYKIIEKRQSVAFWCNPISGHATLYWYQQILGQGPKLLIQFQNNGVVDDSQLPKDRFSAERLKGVDSTLKIQPAKLEDSAVYLCASSSPRGSSNEQFFGPGTRLTVL.

CDR3 sequence (DNA): TGCGCCAGCAGTGAGTCGAGCTTCGCGGCGAACACTGAAGCTTTCTTT. Protein: CASSESSFAANTEAFF. The V call is TRBV10-2, the J call TRBJ1-1; D is unclear. From germline, CDR1 is WSHSY and CDR2 SAAADI. The CDR3 has 16 residues. V was shortened by 0 bases and J by 1 base, with 12 bases between the two germline ends.

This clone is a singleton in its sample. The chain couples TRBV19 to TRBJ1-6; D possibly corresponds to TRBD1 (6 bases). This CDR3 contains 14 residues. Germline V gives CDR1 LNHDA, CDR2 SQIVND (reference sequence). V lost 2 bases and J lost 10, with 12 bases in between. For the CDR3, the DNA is TGTGCCAGTAGTATAACAGGGAGCCACTCACCCCTCCACTTT. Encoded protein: CASSITGSHSPLHF. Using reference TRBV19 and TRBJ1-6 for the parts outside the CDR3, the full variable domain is DGGITQSPKYLFRKEGQNVTLSCEQNLNHDAMYWYRQDPGQGLRLIYYSQIVNDFQKGDIAEGYSVSREKKESFPLTVTSAQKNPTAFYLCASSITGSHSPLHFGNGTRLTVT.

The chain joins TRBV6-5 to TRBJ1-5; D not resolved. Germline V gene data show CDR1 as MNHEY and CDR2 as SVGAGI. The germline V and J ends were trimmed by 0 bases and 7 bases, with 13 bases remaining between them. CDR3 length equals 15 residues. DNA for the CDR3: TGTGCCAGCAGTTACTCGTTAGAGTTTCGCCAGCCCCAGCATTTT. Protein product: CASSYSLEFRQPQHF.

Here the CDR3 DNA reads TGTGCCAGCAGTAGGACTAGCGGGGACACCTACGAGCAGTACTTC. As protein: CASSRTSGDTYEQYF. The chain employs TRBV6-5 and TRBJ2-7, with 12 bases identical to TRBD2. The germline V gene has CDR1 MNHEY and CDR2 SVGAGI. J gave up 2 bases and V 5 bases, and 4 bases lay outside the gene matches. The CDR3 sequence is 15 residues long.

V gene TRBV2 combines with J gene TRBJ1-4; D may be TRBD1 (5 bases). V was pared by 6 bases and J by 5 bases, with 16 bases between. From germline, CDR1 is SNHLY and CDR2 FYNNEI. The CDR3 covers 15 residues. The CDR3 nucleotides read TGTGCCAGCAGCCCGGGGGGGATAGGAAATGAAAAACTGTTTTTT. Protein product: CASSPGGIGNEKLFF.